This T cell receptor beta chain was sequenced for a study of T cells expressing NK-cell markers. The CDR3 loop spans 15 amino acids. CDR1 and CDR2 (germline): SNHLY, FYNNEI. With the 5' RACE reads reprocessed, TCRdb shows one record per CDR3 protein and no DNA. The sample holds around 550,000 distinct CDR3 sequences. The chain is built from TRBV2 and TRBJ2-3; absent DNA, TCRdb's TRBD1 call cannot be checked. The TCR sequence derives from a man aged 18-30 years in good health. Source material: blood T cells: a sorted CD56 or NKG2C T cell subset, CD4+ or CD8+ T cells, or bulk PBMC T cells (not recorded which). CDR3 residues: CASSETGGTTDTQYF.